The 26 T cell receptor beta chains reported below all come from one sample, sequenced in a study of cytomegalovirus exposure and HLA in healthy donors. PCR employed 60 Vbeta and 13 Jbeta primers. Here immunoSEQ multiplex PCR was the method, and the copy in TCRdb shows in-frame clones only, minus some. The sample shows around 67,000 clones, about 61% of them seen only once. Material for sequencing was PBMCs. All receptors come from a woman aged 45-65 years in good health and CMV-seronegative.

V and J are TRBV30 and TRBJ1-4, with 8 bases matching TRBD1. This CDR3 has 15 amino acids. Germline V CDR1 and CDR2: GTSNPN, SVGIG (reference sequence). Trimming took 4 bases from V and 8 from J; bases not matched to a gene: 12. The CDR3, as DNA: TGTGCCTGGACCCCTATGGGGACAGGCGGAGAAAAACTGTTTTTT. As protein: CAWTPMGTGGEKLFF.

This clone was observed a few times. The rearrangement links TRBV29-1 to TRBJ2-7; perhaps TRBD1 as D (6 bases). Germline-derived CDR1 and CDR2 are SQVTM and ANQGSEA. V shed 6 bases and J shed 3 bases, with 18 bases lying between them. This CDR3 is 14 amino acids long. The CDR3 DNA follows: TGCAGCGTCGGGCTACCGGGACACCTCTACGAGCAGTACTTC. Protein sequence: CSVGLPGHLYEQYF.

The chain combines TRBV18 with TRBJ1-3; 9 nucleotides align to TRBD1. The CDR3 is 17 amino acids. Germline-derived CDR1 and CDR2 are KGHSH and LQKENI. Unmatched junction bases numbered 11, after V lost 2 bases and J lost 6 bases. CDR3 nucleotide sequence: TGTGCCAGCTCACCATACCGGACAGGGGTAAATGAAAACACCATATATTTT. Translated, it gives CASSPYRTGVNENTIYF.

The chain joins TRBV4-3 to TRBJ2-1; D is ambiguous. The germline V and J ends were trimmed by 0 bases and 2 bases, with 20 bases remaining between them. The CDR3 consists of 19 residues. CDR1 and CDR2 from the germline V gene are LGHNA and YSLEER. CDR3 sequence (DNA): TGCGCCAGCAGCCAAGATTTCATTCATGGCGGATCAACCTACAATGAGCAGTTCTTC. Protein: CASSQDFIHGGSTYNEQFF.

The V gene is TRBV6-5, the J gene TRBJ1-2, with 7 bases identical to TRBD1. This CDR3 region has 14 residues. The trim removed 0 bases at V and 2 bases at J, leaving 0 bases unmatched. CDR1 MNHEY and CDR2 SVGAGI come from the germline V gene. The DNA for the CDR3 is TGTGCCAGCAGTTACTCGACAGGGAACTATGGCTACACCTTC. This gives the protein CASSYSTGNYGYTF.

V is TRBV5-1 and J is TRBJ1-2; 10 nucleotides match TRBD1. The CDR3 has 15 residues. Germline V CDR1 and CDR2: SGHRS, YFSETQ. J gave up 4 bases and V 3 bases, and 6 bases lay outside the gene matches. CDR3 sequence reads: CASSSGQGEIYGYTF. The CDR3, as DNA: TGCGCCAGCAGCTCCGGACAGGGGGAGATCTATGGCTACACCTTC.

The gene calls are TRBV2 and TRBJ2-7, with a weak D call TRBD2 (5 bases). V was trimmed by 8 bases and J by 0 bases, leaving 17 bases between them. Germline loops: CDR1 SNHLY, CDR2 FYNNEI. The CDR3 has 15 amino acids. CDR3 nucleotides: TGTGCCAGCGGATGGAGTCAGGCGGGCTCCTACGAGCAGTACTTC. It is translated as CASGWSQAGSYEQYF.

The J gene is TRBJ2-5, the V gene TRBV9; TRBD2 aligns across 7 bases. The V gene end was trimmed by 2 bases and the J gene end by 1 base; junction bases not matched to a gene: 8. Germline CDR1 is SGDLS and CDR2 is YYNGEE. CDR3 length equals 16 residues. The CDR3 DNA follows: TGTGCCAGCAGCGTGGGCGCGGGAGTGGCCCAAGAGACCCAGTACTTC. Translating gives CASSVGAGVAQETQYF.

This chain joins TRBV5-1 and TRBJ2-3; perhaps TRBD2 as D (6 bases). Germline CDR1 and CDR2: SGHRS and YFSETQ. Trimming removed 7 bases from V and 1 base from J, with 16 bases in between. The CDR3 runs to 15 residues. The CDR3 is CASRGTPARTDTQYF. CDR3 DNA sequence: TGCGCCAGCCGTGGGACTCCCGCCCGCACAGATACGCAGTATTTT.

The chain employs TRBV19 and TRBJ2-7, with TRBD2 matching over 7 bases. The CDR3 sequence is 15 residues long. The ends lost 3 bases at V and 12 bases at J; junction bases unmatched: 17. CDR1 and CDR2 (germline): LNHDA, SQIVND (reference sequence). CDR3 amino acids: CASSMLGEGLPTRYF. In DNA, the CDR3 is TGTGCCAGTAGTATGTTGGGGGAGGGCCTTCCCACGCGGTACTTC.

This chain uses TRBV4-1 with TRBJ2-1, with 8 bases aligning to TRBD2. The V and J ends lost 1 base and 6 bases, in that order; junction bases with no gene match: 11. The CDR3 contains 17 residues. Germline CDR1 is MGHRA and CDR2 is YSYEKL. CDR3 nucleotides: TGCGCCAGCAGCCAAGTAAGTGCGCCCGCGGGAGGCAATGAGCAGTTCTTC. Protein product: CASSQVSAPAGGNEQFF.

This clone was observed a single time. The V gene is TRBV30, the J gene TRBJ1-2; 7 bases are a match to TRBD1. V lost 0 bases, J lost 6 bases, and 4 bases stayed unmatched. Germline CDR1 and CDR2: GTSNPN and SVGIG (reference sequence). The CDR3 is 13 amino acids. The CDR3 bases are TGTGCCTGGAGTGTAGGGGGCGCGGATGGCTACACCTTC. It codes for CAWSVGGADGYTF.

CDR3 sequence reads: CASSPDRGYGYTF. The CDR3 DNA sequence: TGTGCCAGCAGTCCTGACAGGGGGTATGGCTACACCTTC. The chain recombines TRBV6-5 with TRBJ1-2; TRBD1 agrees at 9 bases. Germline V gene lookup returns CDR1 MNHEY and CDR2 SVGAGI. Losses at the gene ends were 5 bases for V and 5 bases for J; bases not matched to a gene: 3. This CDR3 is 13 amino acids long.

The rearrangement uses TRBV11-3 and TRBJ2-5; TRBD2 matches at 8 bases. This CDR3 has 14 amino acids. The germline gives CDR1 SGHNT, CDR2 YENEEA. Unmatched junction bases numbered 2, after V lost 5 bases and J lost 0 bases. The CDR3, as DNA: TGTGCCAGCAGCCGGGGGGGAGACCAAGAGACCCAGTACTTC. This gives the protein CASSRGGDQETQYF.

This clone has just one count. The chain links TRBV27 to TRBJ2-7; TRBD2 matches 9 bases. The CDR3 totals 14 residues. Germline V gene lookup returns CDR1 MNHEY and CDR2 SMNVEV (reference sequence). V was clipped by 7 bases and J by 3 bases; unmatched bases: 7. The CDR3 DNA follows: TGTGCCAGCACGATCGGGACTAGCAACTACGAGCAGTACTTC. It is translated as CASTIGTSNYEQYF.

V and J are TRBV2 and TRBJ2-5, with 8 bases fitting TRBD1. CDR1 is SNHLY and CDR2 is FYNNEI in the germline V gene. V gave up 6 bases and J gave up 4 bases; unmatched junction bases: 7. The CDR3 is 14 amino acids. The CDR3 bases are TGTGCCAGCAGCGGAAACAGGGGGACAGAGACCCAGTACTTC. Protein product: CASSGNRGTETQYF.

The rearrangement uses TRBV19 and TRBJ2-2, with unresolved D. The CDR3 covers 13 residues. V was clipped by 4 bases and J by 5 bases, with 8 bases between them. CDR1 and CDR2 (germline): LNHDA, SQIVND (reference sequence). For the CDR3, the DNA is TGTGCCAGTAGTACCGAGGTTACCGGGGAGCTGTTTTTT. Protein: CASSTEVTGELFF. The full variable domain, completed using reference TRBV19 and TRBJ2-2, is DGGITQSPKYLFRKEGQNVTLSCEQNLNHDAMYWYRQDPGQGLRLIYYSQIVNDFQKGDIAEGYSVSREKKESFPLTVTSAQKNPTAFYLCASSTEVTGELFFGEGSRLTVL.

In its sample, this clone was seen a few times. V usage is TRBV29-1 and J usage is TRBJ2-7, with D possibly matching TRBD1 (6 bases). The CDR3 contains 12 residues. The ends were cut back, 7 bases at V and 6 bases at J, with 16 bases in the middle. Germline-derived CDR1 and CDR2 are SQVTM and ANQGSEA. As DNA, the CDR3 is TGCAGCGGTGGGGCAGGGGAAGGCGAGCAGTACTTC. Translated: CSGGAGEGEQYF.

In regard to this clone: The junction departs from germline at one end; a sequencing error may be responsible. V gene TRBV19 combines with J gene TRBJ1-5; 12 positions match TRBD1. The CDR3 has 17 amino acids. CDR1 and CDR2 from the germline V gene are LNHDA and SQIVND (reference sequence). CDR3 DNA sequence: TGTGTCAGTAGTACTCACCCTGGGACAGGGGGCTGGCAGCCCCAGCATTTT. It yields the protein CVSSTHPGTGGWQPQHF.

V usage is TRBV27 and J usage is TRBJ2-7; possible D gene TRBD1, 6 bases. This CDR3 is 18 amino acids long. Looked up from germline, CDR1 is MNHEY and CDR2 is SMNVEV (reference sequence). Trimming took off 5 bases at V and 0 bases at J, with 23 bases between the two ends. CDR3 nucleotide sequence: TGTGCCAGCAGTAACGACCCCAACAGGGAAAGACCCTCCTACGAGCAGTACTTC. Amino acid sequence: CASSNDPNRERPSYEQYF.

This clone was seen more than once but under ten times. The rearrangement links TRBV7-2 to TRBJ2-7; 7 bases align to TRBD1. The CDR3 consists of 15 residues. The V and J ends lost 5 bases and 2 bases, in that order; junction bases with no gene match: 9. Germline-derived CDR1 and CDR2 are SGHTA and FQGNSA. Written as DNA, the CDR3 is TGTGCCAGCAGCCCCCAACAGGGGCCGACCTACGAGCAGTACTTC. It translates to CASSPQQGPTYEQYF.

This clone appeared a few times. V gene TRBV27 combines with J gene TRBJ2-1; possibly TRBD2 for D (6 bases). This CDR3 contains 16 residues. V was clipped by 0 bases and J by 5 bases, with 14 bases between them. Germline CDR1 MNHEY, CDR2 SMNVEV (reference sequence). The CDR3 loop is CASSLSAGSGDNEQFF. The CDR3, as DNA: TGTGCCAGCAGTTTATCAGCCGGGAGTGGGGACAATGAGCAGTTCTTC.

The chain links TRBV4-2 to TRBJ1-1; maybe TRBD1 (5 bases). The germline V gene encodes CDR1 LGHNA and CDR2 YNFKEQ. Trimming pared 2 bases from V and 4 bases from J, leaving 20 bases between. This CDR3 has 17 amino acids. CDR3 DNA: TGTGCCAGCAGCCAACAGACGAGTGGGGACTATAGCACTGAAGCTTTCTTT. Translated, it gives CASSQQTSGDYSTEAFF.

The chain carries TRBV7-6 and TRBJ2-3; 8 bases match TRBD2. V lost 1 base to trimming and J lost 4 bases; unmatched junction nucleotides: 7. Germline lookup yields CDR1 SGHVS and CDR2 FNYEAQ. This CDR3 is 16 amino acids long. CDR3 sequence: CASSLGTPLAADTQYF. The CDR3 DNA is TGTGCCAGCAGCTTAGGGACACCACTAGCGGCAGATACGCAGTATTTT.

The chain is built from TRBV5-4 and TRBJ2-7, with a possible D match to TRBD1 (6 bases). V was shortened by 3 bases and J by 5 bases, with 12 bases between the two germline ends. The CDR3 runs 13 residues. Germline V lookup: CDR1 SGHNT, CDR2 YYREEE (reference sequence). As DNA, the CDR3 is TGTGCCAGCAGCTCCCCAGGGGTCCACGAGCAGTACTTC. Translated: CASSSPGVHEQYF.

With regard to this clone: Other DNA variants within this sample encode the same CDR3. The chain combines TRBV4-3 with TRBJ1-4, with unresolved D. The CDR3 length is 17 residues. The V and J ends lost 4 bases and 0 bases respectively, with 15 bases between them. Germline CDR1 is LGHNA and CDR2 is YSLEER. CDR3 coding DNA: TGCGCCAGCAGCCCCGGCGCCCGGGGTACAACTAATGAAAAACTGTTTTTT. Translation: CASSPGARGTTNEKLFF.